The 17 T cell receptor beta chains below all came from one sample that was sequenced in a study of T-cell memory formation after mild COVID-19. MiXCR was run by TCRdb on the 5' RACE reads, yielding one entry per CDR3 protein. The sample lists about 320,000 distinct CDR3 sequences, roughly an eighth occurring once. Input material: PBMCs or a T cell subset sorted from them (not recorded which). The receptor set was obtained from a man aged 18 to 30 who had mild COVID-19 (a few samples of this study predate the infection). Cell type and time point are not known.

This chain joins TRBV9 and TRBJ1-2, with 7 bases fitting TRBD1. The J segment lost 7 bases and the V segment lost 3 bases, leaving 12 bases of the junction unmatched. The CDR3 consists of 15 residues. Per the germline V gene, CDR1 is SGDLS and CDR2 is YYNGEE. As DNA, the CDR3 is TGTGCCAGCAGCGATTCCGGGACAGTAGTTCGTGGCTACACCTTC. Its protein product is CASSDSGTVVRGYTF.

The chain joins TRBV5-1 to TRBJ2-6; a weak D match, TRBD1 (5 bases). Germline lookup yields CDR1 SGHRS and CDR2 YFSETQ. The CDR3 covers 15 residues. Trimming removed 5 bases from V and 2 bases from J, with 11 bases in between. The CDR3 DNA sequence: TGCGCCAGCAGATACCAGGGTGCTGGGGCCAACGTCCTGACTTTC. Protein: CASRYQGAGANVLTF.

A few counts support this clonotype. The chain has TRBV7-9 and TRBJ2-2; D possibly corresponds to TRBD2 (6 bases). CDR3 length: 16 residues. Germline lookup yields CDR1 SEHNR and CDR2 FQNEAQ (reference sequence). Between the trimmed V and J ends, which lost 2 bases and 1 base, there was a span of 11 bases. The CDR3: CASSLLLSGNTGELFF. CDR3 DNA sequence: TGTGCCAGCAGCTTACTTCTTAGCGGGAACACCGGGGAGCTGTTTTTT.

The chain couples TRBV6-6 to TRBJ2-4; D gene unclear. The CDR3 is 12 residues long. The ends were cut back, 3 bases at V and 7 bases at J, with 7 bases in the middle. Per the germline V gene, CDR1 is MNHNY and CDR2 is SVGAGI (reference sequence). CDR3 residues: CASSYNGNIQYF. As DNA, the CDR3 is TGTGCCAGCAGTTATAACGGGAACATTCAGTACTTC.

This clonotype appeared many times. This chain joins TRBV7-9 and TRBJ2-3; 8 nucleotides align to TRBD1. With 5 bases clipped from V and 1 base from J, the junction kept 2 bases outside the gene matches. This CDR3 is built from 14 residues. Germline CDR1 SEHNR, CDR2 FQNEAQ (reference sequence). The CDR3 is CASSEGQGTDTQYF. CDR3 in DNA: TGTGCCAGCAGCGAGGGACAGGGCACAGATACGCAGTATTTT.

This clonotype was seen ten or more times. This sequence joins TRBV4-1 and TRBJ1-4, with D tentatively TRBD1 (5 bases). The CDR3 is 13 amino acids. CDR1 and CDR2 (germline): MGHRA, YSYEKL. The V and J ends lost 4 bases and 8 bases respectively, with 11 bases between them. Here the CDR3 DNA reads TGCGCCAGCAGCCTGGGGGGAGCGGAAAAACTGTTTTTT. This translates into CASSLGGAEKLFF.

This sequence joins TRBV7-9 and TRBJ2-7, with D hard to call. Germline V lookup: CDR1 SEHNR, CDR2 FQNEAQ (reference sequence). Between the trimmed V and J ends, which lost 1 base and 3 bases, there was a span of 7 bases. There are 13 residues in the CDR3. The CDR3 sequence is CASSLGHNYEQYF. The CDR3, as DNA: TGTGCCAGCAGCTTAGGGCACAACTACGAGCAGTACTTC.

In this sample, this clonotype turned up a few times. J is TRBJ1-2 and V is TRBV7-9; D is undetermined. The V gene's germline CDR1 is SEHNR and CDR2 FQNEAQ (reference sequence). This CDR3 spans 14 amino acids. Trimming took off 5 bases at V and 8 bases at J, with 18 bases between the two ends. CDR3 sequence: CASSHMSALGGYTF. Written as DNA, the CDR3 is TGTGCCAGCAGCCATATGTCGGCCCTGGGGGGCTACACCTTC.

Ten or more counts support this clonotype. The chain recombines TRBV6-5 with TRBJ2-1; 9 positions agree with TRBD2. The CDR3 length is 15 residues. Per germline, CDR1 MNHEY and CDR2 SVGAGI. The ends lost 2 bases at V and 5 bases at J; junction bases unmatched: 4. The CDR3 spells CASSYGRGGDNEQFF. In nucleotides, the CDR3 is TGTGCCAGCAGTTACGGGCGGGGGGGTGACAATGAGCAGTTCTTC.

This clonotype occurred a few times. The chain uses TRBV11-2 and TRBJ2-6; D is possibly TRBD1 or TRBD2 (5 bases each). The CDR3 length is 18 residues. The germline gives CDR1 SGHAT, CDR2 FQNNGV. V was clipped by 1 base and J by 4 bases, with 17 bases between them. CDR3 amino acids: CASSLGGPGVWGANVLTF. In nucleotides, the CDR3 is TGTGCCAGCAGCTTAGGGGGCCCCGGGGTGTGGGGGGCCAACGTCCTGACTTTC.

This clonotype was detected a few times. The J gene is TRBJ2-7, the V gene TRBV20-1; 8 bases map to TRBD2. Trimming took 3 bases from V and 3 from J; bases not matched to a gene: 4. The CDR3 contains 13 residues. Germline V lookup: CDR1 DFQATT, CDR2 SNEGSKA (reference sequence). The DNA for the CDR3 is TGCAGTGCTAGCGGGGGGGCGGACTACGAGCAGTACGTC. Translated: CSASGGADYEQYV.

This clonotype was found a few times. The rearrangement links TRBV29-1 to TRBJ2-1, with 8 bases lining up with TRBD1. Germline-derived CDR1 and CDR2 are SQVTM and ANQGSEA. The CDR3 is 13 residues long. With V trimmed by 7 bases and J by 4 bases, 6 bases remained unmatched. The DNA of the CDR3 is TGCAGCGGGAAGACAGGGGCATACAATGAGCAGTTCTTC. This codes for CSGKTGAYNEQFF.

The V and J genes are TRBV2 and TRBJ2-2; the match to TRBD2 covers 10 bases. There are 16 residues in the CDR3. Germline V gene sequence: CDR1 SNHLY, CDR2 FYNNEI. Unmatched junction bases numbered 14, after V lost 10 bases and J lost 6 bases. CDR3 region: CATVGLSGGAAGELFF. As DNA, the CDR3 is TGTGCCACCGTGGGACTGAGCGGGGGGGCAGCCGGGGAGCTGTTTTTT. Full variable domain (outside the CDR3, taken from reference TRBV2 and TRBJ2-2): EPEVTQTPSHQVTQMGQEVILRCVPISNHLYFYWYRQILGQKVEFLVSFYNNEISEKSEIFDDQFSVERPDGSNFTLKIRSTKLEDSAMYFCATVGLSGGAAGELFFGEGSRLTVL.

The chain's CDR3 is CASSQVSSGGTIWETGELFF. In DNA form, the CDR3 reads TGTGCCAGCAGCCAGGTCTCTAGCGGGGGGACGATCTGGGAGACCGGGGAGCTGTTTTTT. This chain joins TRBV4-2 and TRBJ2-2; TRBD2 matches 11 bases. The trim removed 3 bases at V and 5 bases at J, leaving 17 bases unmatched. Germline V gene sequence: CDR1 LGHNA, CDR2 YNFKEQ. There are 20 residues in the CDR3.

DNA of the CDR3: TGTGCCAGCAGCGTGCTAGGCTCCTACAATGAGCAGTTCTTC. Residues: CASSVLGSYNEQFF. This sequence joins TRBV9 and TRBJ2-1; D remains ambiguous. The CDR3 is made up of 14 amino acids. Germline CDR1 is SGDLS and CDR2 is YYNGEE. Trimming left V 2 bases short and J 0 bases short, with 6 bases between.

The chain joins TRBV29-1 to TRBJ2-2, with TRBD2 matching 8 bases. Losses at the gene ends were 4 bases for V and 2 bases for J; bases not matched to a gene: 6. The germline CDR1 and CDR2 sequences are SQVTM and ANQGSEA. This CDR3 is built from 15 residues. The CDR3 sequence is CSVGGSGVNTGELFF. CDR3 in DNA: TGCAGCGTTGGGGGTAGCGGGGTTAACACCGGGGAGCTGTTTTTT.

At least ten counts were recorded for this clonotype. J is TRBJ2-5 and V is TRBV7-2, with D uncertain. V was cut by 4 bases and J by 0 bases, with 3 bases left in between. Germline CDR1 and CDR2: SGHTA and FQGNSA. The CDR3 length is 12 residues. The CDR3 spells CASSSNQETQYF. As DNA, the CDR3 is TGTGCCAGCAGCTCCAACCAAGAGACCCAGTACTTC.